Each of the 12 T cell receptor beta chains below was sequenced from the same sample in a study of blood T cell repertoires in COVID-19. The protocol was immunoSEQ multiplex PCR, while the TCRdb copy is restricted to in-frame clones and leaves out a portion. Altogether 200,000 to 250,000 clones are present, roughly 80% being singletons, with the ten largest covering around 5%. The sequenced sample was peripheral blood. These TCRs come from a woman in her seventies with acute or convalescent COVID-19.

This chain's CDR3 is CASSKLAGGLADTQYF. CDR3 bases: TGTGCCAGCAGCAAACTAGCGGGGGGGCTGGCAGATACGCAGTATTTT. This chain connects TRBV6-2 or TRBV6-3 to TRBJ2-3; TRBD2 aligns across 13 bases. CDR1 MNHEY and CDR2 SVGEGT come from the germline V gene. Germline trimming cut 6 bases from V and 4 bases from J; bases unmatched to any gene: 7. The CDR3 runs 16 residues.

In nucleotides, the CDR3 is TGTGCCAGCTCAAGGCTTGCAGGGATGAACACTGAAGCTTTCTTT. Protein sequence: CASSRLAGMNTEAFF. The chain joins TRBV6-5 to TRBJ1-1; D is possibly TRBD1 (5 bases). The CDR3 spans 15 residues. V lost 8 bases and J lost 0, with 16 bases in between. Germline V gene lookup returns CDR1 MNHEY and CDR2 SVGAGI.

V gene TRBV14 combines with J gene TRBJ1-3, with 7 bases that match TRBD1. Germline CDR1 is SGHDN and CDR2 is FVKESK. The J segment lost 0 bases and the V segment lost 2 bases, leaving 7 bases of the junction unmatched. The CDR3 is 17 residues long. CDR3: CASSQLEGARSGNTIYF. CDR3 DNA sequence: TGTGCCAGCAGCCAACTTGAGGGGGCGCGCTCTGGAAACACCATATATTTT.

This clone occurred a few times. CDR3 residues: CASSQDPRGGPDTQYF. Written as DNA, the CDR3 is TGCGCCAGCAGCCAAGATCCCCGGGGGGGCCCCGATACGCAGTATTTT. The gene calls are TRBV4-3 and TRBJ2-3, with TRBD2 matching over 8 bases. Germline trimming cut 0 bases from V and 6 bases from J; bases unmatched to any gene: 8. This CDR3 comprises 16 residues. Germline assignment: CDR1 LGHNA and CDR2 YSLEER.

For the CDR3, the DNA is TGTGCCAGCAAGTCGGGGGAGATCTCTGGAAACACCATATATTTT. This gives the protein CASKSGEISGNTIYF. V is TRBV28 and J is TRBJ1-3; D might be TRBD1 (5 bases). V was shortened by 7 bases and J by 0 bases, with 13 bases between the two germline ends. CDR3 size: 15 residues. From germline, CDR1 is MDHEN and CDR2 SYDVKM.

The CDR3: CASSYSGQGVVYGYTF. The CDR3 nucleotides read TGTGCCAGCAGTTACTCTGGACAGGGAGTCGTCTATGGCTACACCTTC. The chain uses TRBV6-5 and TRBJ1-2, with 8 nucleotides matching TRBD1. Germline loops: CDR1 MNHEY, CDR2 SVGAGI. With V trimmed by 0 bases and J by 4 bases, 7 bases remained unmatched. CDR3 length: 16 residues.

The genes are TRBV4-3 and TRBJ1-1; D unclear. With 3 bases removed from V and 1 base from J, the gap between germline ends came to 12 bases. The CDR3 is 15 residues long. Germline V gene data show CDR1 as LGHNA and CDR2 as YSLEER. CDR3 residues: CASSQWEAGNTEAFF. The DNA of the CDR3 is TGCGCCAGCAGCCAGTGGGAGGCAGGGAACACTGAAGCTTTCTTT.

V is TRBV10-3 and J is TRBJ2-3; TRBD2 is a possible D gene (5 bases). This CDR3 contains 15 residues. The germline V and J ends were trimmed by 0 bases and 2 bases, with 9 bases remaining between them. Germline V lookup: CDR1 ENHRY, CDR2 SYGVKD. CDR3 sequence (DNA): TGTGCCATCAGTGAGTCGAGCGGAAACACAGATACGCAGTATTTT. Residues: CAISESSGNTDTQYF.

In DNA, the CDR3 is TGCGCCAGCAGTCAACATTCGTCAGGGGGATTGGGCACTGAAGCTTTCTTT. It encodes CASSQHSSGGLGTEAFF. This chain links TRBV23-1 with TRBJ1-1; TRBD1 matches 7 bases. TRBV23-1 is an ORF, and what it does is uncertain. The length of the CDR3 is 17 residues. V shed 2 bases and J 4 bases; nucleotides not matched to a gene: 13.

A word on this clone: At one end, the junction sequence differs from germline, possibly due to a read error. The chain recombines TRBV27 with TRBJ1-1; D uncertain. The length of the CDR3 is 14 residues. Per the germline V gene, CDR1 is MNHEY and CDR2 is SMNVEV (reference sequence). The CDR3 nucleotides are TGTGCCAGCAGTTTATTTGGCAGGAACGCTGAAGCTTTCTTT. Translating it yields CASSLFGRNAEAFF.

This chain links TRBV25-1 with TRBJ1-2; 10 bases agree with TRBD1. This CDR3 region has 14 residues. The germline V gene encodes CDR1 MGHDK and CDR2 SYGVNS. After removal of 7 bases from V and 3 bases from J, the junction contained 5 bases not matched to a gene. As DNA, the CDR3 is TGTGCCAGCACCTCCGGGACAGGGGACTATGGCTACACCTTC. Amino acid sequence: CASTSGTGDYGYTF.

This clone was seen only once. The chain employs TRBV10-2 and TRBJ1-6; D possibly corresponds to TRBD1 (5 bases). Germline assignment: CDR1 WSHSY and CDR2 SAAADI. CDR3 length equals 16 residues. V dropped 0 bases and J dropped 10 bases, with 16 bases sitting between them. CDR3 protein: CASSESDSSAVSPLHF. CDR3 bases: TGCGCCAGCAGTGAGTCCGACAGTAGTGCAGTCTCACCCCTCCACTTT.